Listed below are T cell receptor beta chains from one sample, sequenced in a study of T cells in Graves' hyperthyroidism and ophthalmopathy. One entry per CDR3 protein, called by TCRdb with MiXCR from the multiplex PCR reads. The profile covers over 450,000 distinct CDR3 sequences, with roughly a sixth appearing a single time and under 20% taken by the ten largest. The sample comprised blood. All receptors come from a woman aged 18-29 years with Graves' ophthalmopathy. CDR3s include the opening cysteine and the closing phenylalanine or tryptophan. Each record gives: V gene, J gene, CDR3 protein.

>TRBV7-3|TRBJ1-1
CASSAAGGSTEAFF
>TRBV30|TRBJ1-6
CAWSGTGNGSPLHF
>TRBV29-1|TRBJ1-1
CSVTVNTEAFF
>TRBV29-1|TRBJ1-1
CSVEEGGAFF
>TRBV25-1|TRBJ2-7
CASQRRSSYEQYF
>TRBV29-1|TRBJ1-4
CSVYFPGQINEKLFF
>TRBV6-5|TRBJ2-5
CASSYSRLAGVGETQYF
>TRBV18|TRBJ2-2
CASSKTTGNTGELFF
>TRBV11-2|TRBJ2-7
CAGSLGDRGYEQYF
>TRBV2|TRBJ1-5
CASSEATGFSNQPQHF
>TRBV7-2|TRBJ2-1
CASSLGAGADNEQFF
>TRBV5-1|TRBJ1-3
CASSLRQAGFYSGNTIYF
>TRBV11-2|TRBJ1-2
CASSLVGDTYGYTF
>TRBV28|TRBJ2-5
CASSLPLAGERSAQYF
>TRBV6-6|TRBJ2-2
CASSYSGGLNTGELFF
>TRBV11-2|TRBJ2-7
CASSLAQGEYEQYF
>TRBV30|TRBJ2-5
CAWSGQGQETQYF
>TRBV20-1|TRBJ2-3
CSASLAASTDTQYF
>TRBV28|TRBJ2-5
CASSRGGGRQETQYF
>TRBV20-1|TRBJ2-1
CSASTSGRDDEQFF
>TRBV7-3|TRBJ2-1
CASSLLAAGTGKFF
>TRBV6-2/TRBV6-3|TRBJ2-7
CASSSVYYEQYF
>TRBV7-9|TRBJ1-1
CASSPDGQGTEAFF
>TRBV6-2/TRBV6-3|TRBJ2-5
CASSPHQIEETQYF
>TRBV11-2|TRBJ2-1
CASRPRTVLPSYNEQFF
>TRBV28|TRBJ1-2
CASSRDRGLVGYTF
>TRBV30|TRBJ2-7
CAWSVSWTSVNSYEQYF
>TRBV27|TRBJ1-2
CASSRRQITGFYGYTF
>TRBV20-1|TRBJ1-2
CSARTAEVYGYTF
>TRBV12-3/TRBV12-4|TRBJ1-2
CASSLQGLGGYTF
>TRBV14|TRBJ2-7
CASSQDLGGNYEQYF
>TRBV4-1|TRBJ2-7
CASSPLGFRKQYF
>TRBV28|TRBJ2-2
CASSLVGDRDTGELFF
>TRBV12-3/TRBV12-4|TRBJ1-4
CASSRTGKNEKLFF
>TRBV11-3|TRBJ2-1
CASSHRQSDEQFF
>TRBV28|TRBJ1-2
CASSFGADYGYTF
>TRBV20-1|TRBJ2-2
CSASSAGEDTGELFF
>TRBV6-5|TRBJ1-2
CASSYSPRGSYGYTF
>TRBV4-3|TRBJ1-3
CASSQETAGGNTIYF
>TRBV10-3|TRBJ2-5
CAIRTAGTHQETQYF
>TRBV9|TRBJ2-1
CASSGRDRAYNEQFF
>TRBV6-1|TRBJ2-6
CASSERRASGANVLTF
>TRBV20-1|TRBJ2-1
CSATPNLGSYNEQFF
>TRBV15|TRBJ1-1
CATSREQGEAFF
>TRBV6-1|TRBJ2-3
CASSMYLGPTDTQYF
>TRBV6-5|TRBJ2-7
CASSYFGESNEQYF
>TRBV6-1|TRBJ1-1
CASRSQLLYTEAFF
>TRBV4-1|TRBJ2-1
CASSQVSGGLVGEQFF
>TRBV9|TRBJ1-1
CASSEGSGRTEAFF
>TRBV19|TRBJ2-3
CASSFPAGTSGSGDTQYF
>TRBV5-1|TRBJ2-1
CASSLTSTSNEQFF
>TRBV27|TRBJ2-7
CASSPREGTTYEQYF
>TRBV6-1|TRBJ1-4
CASSRLQAVADEKLFF